This is a list of T cell receptor beta chains from one sample in a study of blood T cells in healthy people across ages. Using its own MiXCR run on the 5' RACE reads, TCRdb lists one record per CDR3 protein. The repertoire holds hundreds of thousands of distinct CDR3 sequences, with nearly 25% as singletons. A further study also used this sample, focusing on T cells of mothers and their children.

The material sequenced was blood. These TCRs come from a boy under 18 in good health. Each CDR3 is given without its conserved first and last residue.

v_call	cdr3_length	j_call	cdr3_aa
TRBV7-3	13	TRBJ2-2	ASSPLDSFTGELF
TRBV4-1	13	TRBJ1-2	ASSQVAPGDYGYT
TRBV29-1	10	TRBJ1-2	SAVDSFHGYT
TRBV20-1	13	-	SASKPAGNSYEQY
TRBV7-9	12	TRBJ1-2	ASSSGGLIYGYT
TRBV29-1	13	TRBJ2-5	SVPRGRGVQETQY
TRBV7-9	10	TRBJ2-1	TSRDQGNEQL
TRBV19	10	TRBJ1-2	ASSSGGFSYT
TRBV6-2/TRBV6-3	13	TRBJ2-6	ASRTGLAGANVLT
TRBV5-1	14	TRBJ2-3	ASSVSGTGISDTQY
TRBV9	16	TRBJ2-6	ASSVEPSGLLGANVLT
TRBV7-2	10	TRBJ2-7	ASSLAPGSHQ
TRBV7-2	14	TRBJ2-1	ASSPGGLAGGAEQF
TRBV9	14	TRBJ2-1	ASSVASGGIYNEQF
TRBV29-1	10	TRBJ2-1	SVPDGYNEQF
TRBV29-1	12	TRBJ1-1	SSRMRVSDTEAF
TRBV14	14	TRBJ1-1	ASSQEGGARNTEAF
TRBV7-9	14	TRBJ2-1	ASSSNLGYSYNEQF
TRBV7-2	10	TRBJ2-5	ASSQRGETQY
TRBV28	16	TRBJ2-6	ASSFLGTGSSGANVLT
TRBV6-1	13	TRBJ1-5	ASSKVFHSNQPQH
TRBV2	12	TRBJ1-1	ASSRTPQNTEAF
TRBV6-5	13	TRBJ1-1	ASSYSGGPGTEAF